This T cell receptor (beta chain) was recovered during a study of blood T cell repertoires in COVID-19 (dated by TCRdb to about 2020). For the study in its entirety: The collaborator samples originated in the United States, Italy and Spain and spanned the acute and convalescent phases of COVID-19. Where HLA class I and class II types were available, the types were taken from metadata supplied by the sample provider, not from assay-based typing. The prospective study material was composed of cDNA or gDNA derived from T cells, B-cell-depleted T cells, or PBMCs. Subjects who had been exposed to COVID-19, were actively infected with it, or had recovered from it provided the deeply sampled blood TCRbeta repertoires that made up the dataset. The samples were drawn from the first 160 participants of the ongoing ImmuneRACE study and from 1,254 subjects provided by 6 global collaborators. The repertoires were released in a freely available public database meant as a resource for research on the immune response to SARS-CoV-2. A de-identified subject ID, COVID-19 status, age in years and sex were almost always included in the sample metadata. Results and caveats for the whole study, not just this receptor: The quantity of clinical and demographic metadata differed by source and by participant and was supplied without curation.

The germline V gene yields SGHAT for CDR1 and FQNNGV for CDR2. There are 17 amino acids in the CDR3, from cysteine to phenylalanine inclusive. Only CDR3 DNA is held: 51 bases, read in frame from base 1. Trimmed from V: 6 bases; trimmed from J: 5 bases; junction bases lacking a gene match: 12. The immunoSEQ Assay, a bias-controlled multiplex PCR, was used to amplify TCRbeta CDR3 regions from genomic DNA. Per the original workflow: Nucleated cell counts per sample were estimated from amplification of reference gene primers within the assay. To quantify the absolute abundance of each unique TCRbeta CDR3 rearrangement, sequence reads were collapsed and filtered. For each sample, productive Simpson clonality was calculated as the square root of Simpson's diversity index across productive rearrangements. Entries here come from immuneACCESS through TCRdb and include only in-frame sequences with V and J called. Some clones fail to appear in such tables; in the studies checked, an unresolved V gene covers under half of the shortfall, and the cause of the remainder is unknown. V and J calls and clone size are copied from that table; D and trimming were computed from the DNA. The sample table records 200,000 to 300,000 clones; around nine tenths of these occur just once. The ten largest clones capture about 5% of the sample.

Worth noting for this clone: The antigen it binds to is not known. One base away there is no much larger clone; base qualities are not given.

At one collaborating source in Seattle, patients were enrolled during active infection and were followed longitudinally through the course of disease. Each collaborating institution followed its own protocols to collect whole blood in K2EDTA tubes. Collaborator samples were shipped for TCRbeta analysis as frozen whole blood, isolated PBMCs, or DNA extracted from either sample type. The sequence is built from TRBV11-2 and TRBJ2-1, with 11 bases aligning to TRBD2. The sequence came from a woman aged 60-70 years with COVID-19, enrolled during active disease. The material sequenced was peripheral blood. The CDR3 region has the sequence CASRRGVGLAADNEQFF. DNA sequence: TGTGCCAGCAGGAGGGGGGTGGGACTAGCGGCCGACAATGAGCAGTTCTTC.